This T cell receptor (beta chain) was observed in a study of OX40 agonist ivuxolimab in advanced cancers. Study background: Patients got intravenous ivuxolimab at 0.01 to 10 mg/kg every 2 weeks. Recorded diagnoses for dose-escalation patients were hepatocellular carcinoma, melanoma, renal cell or head and neck cancer.

Germline CDR1 and CDR2: LNHDA and SQIVND (reference sequence). The CDR3 has 14 residues. J lost 1 base, V lost 8 bases, and 3 bases had no gene match. As to this clone: Its antigen is as yet unknown.

Produced via immunoSEQ multiplex PCR; TCRdb's table is partial and in-frame only. The table has 90,000 or so clones, roughly nine tenths seen once. Overall study findings and caveats: The study did not work out the antigen specificity of the expanded peripheral T cells. The mean number of expanded clones was higher in CD8+ T cells than in CD4+.

The receptor was derived from an adult with an advanced solid tumor such as melanoma, head and neck, liver or kidney cancer. The chain employs TRBV19 and TRBJ1-5, with 9 bases that match TRBD1. This material consisted of CD4+ or CD8+ T cells sorted from blood, taken in a trial of the OX40 agonist ivuxolimab. CDR3 region: CASGTGFSNQPQHF. The CDR3 coding sequence is TGTGCCAGTGGGACAGGGTTCAGCAATCAGCCCCAGCATTTT.